The clone carrying this T cell receptor beta chain was picked up many times. Its antigen is still unknown. V was pared by 5 bases and J by 3 bases, with 9 bases of the junction left unmatched. The CDR3 covers 15 residues. Germline V gives CDR1 MNHEY, CDR2 SMNVEV (reference sequence). These data come from a study of T cells in Graves' hyperthyroidism and ophthalmopathy. General study results and limits: Ophthalmopathy was predicted by the model a median of approximately 6.6 months ahead of onset.

It was RNA transcripts that yielded the amplified TCR beta CDR3 regions. The TCR CDR3 was amplified in a first-round RT-PCR using the HTBI primer set. A single record per CDR3 protein comes from TCRdb applying MiXCR to the multiplex PCR reads. The top ten hold around a sixth of the sample, which has 350,000 or so distinct CDR3 sequences, 15% to 20% seen once. J is TRBJ2-7 and V is TRBV27, with 8 bases matching TRBD1. Sequenced sample: blood. The source is a woman aged 40 to 55 with Graves' ophthalmopathy. The CDR3 is CASSHLGQVGYEQYF. As DNA, the CDR3 is TGTGCCAGCAGTCACTTGGGACAGGTCGGCTACGAGCAGTACTTC.